A single sample gave rise to the 22 T cell receptor beta chains below, sequenced in a study of CD4 and CD8 cells across lung adenocarcinoma regions (dated by TCRdb to the late 2010s). The library was made by PCR. Instrument on record: HiSeq X Ten. TCRdb cleaned the public reads at Q25 with fastp, built clones with MiXCR and kept in-frame beta chains. CDR3 protein duplicates are merged, each entry listing the most common genes and DNA. The sample yields some 11,000 distinct CDR3 sequences; less than 60% were counted once. The top ten clones comprise roughly 25% of the sample. Sequencing used CD8+ T cells from the margin of a lung tumor. Sample cell subset or site, as interpreted from the label and publication: tumor margin region. The receptor source for this set is a female donor with lung adenocarcinoma. The CD4 and CD8 labels of this study may be unreliable.

Of note for this clonotype: The junction does not match germline at one end; this may be a read error. V gene TRBV6-5 combines with J gene TRBJ2-3; 9 bases agree with TRBD2. Germline V gene data show CDR1 as MNHEY and CDR2 as SVGAGI. The CDR3 loop spans 15 amino acids. CDR3 region: CARRFSGTSTDAQFF. The CDR3 DNA reads TGTGCCAGGAGATTCTCCGGGACTAGCACAGATGCGCAGTTTTTT.

Note on this clonotype: The junction shows a germline mismatch at one end, possibly a read error. The chain employs TRBV6-1 and TRBJ2-3; TRBD2 is a possible D gene (6 bases). This CDR3 has 15 amino acids. Germline CDR1 MNHNS, CDR2 SASEGT. For the CDR3, the DNA is TGTTCCAGCGGGTCTGGGCGCGGGGCCAAAAATATGCAGTATTTT. Translating gives CSSGSGRGAKNMQYF.

Remarks on this clonotype: An end of the junction does not agree with germline; a read error may underlie this. The chain uses TRBV10-1 and TRBJ2-3; perhaps D is TRBD1 or TRBD2 (5 bases each). Germline CDR1 is WNHNN and CDR2 is SYGVQD (reference sequence). This CDR3 comprises 16 residues. Here the CDR3 reads CASSESIAWGKNIQYF. The CDR3 bases are TGCGCCAGCAGTGAGTCAATAGCGTGGGGCAAAAACATTCAGTATTTC.

A few counts support this clonotype. The chain carries TRBV6-1 and TRBJ1-1; TRBD1 matches 8 bases. With V trimmed by 1 base and J by 10 bases, 5 bases remained unmatched. Germline V gene sequence: CDR1 MNHNS, CDR2 SASEGT. CDR3 size: 13 residues. As DNA, the CDR3 is TGTGCCAGCAGTGAAGGTCGAGACAGGGGAGCTTTCTTT. Amino acid sequence: CASSEGRDRGAFF.

This chain links TRBV6-1 with TRBJ2-2, with 7 bases matching TRBD1. The DNA end is more similar to TRBJ2-3, so the J call may be wrong. This CDR3 spans 14 amino acids. In germline, CDR1 is MNHNS, CDR2 SASEGT. This CDR3 reads CASSEGTGTGEQYF. CDR3 DNA sequence: TGTGCCAGCAGTGAAGGGACAGGCACAGGGGAGCAGTATTTT.

This clonotype was detected many times. J is TRBJ2-1 and V is TRBV6-1; 7 bases line up with TRBD1. The end of the DNA fits TRBJ2-7 better, so the J call may be wrong. The CDR3 spans 13 residues. Germline loops: CDR1 MNHNS, CDR2 SASEGT. The CDR3 protein is CASSRDSQYEQYF. CDR3 DNA: TGTGCCAGCAGCCGGGACAGTCAATACGAGCAGTACTTC.

By frequency in the sample, this clonotype is medium-sized. The gene calls are TRBV12-3 or TRBV12-4 and TRBJ2-1; D is unclear. The CDR3 loop spans 13 amino acids. V was cut by 4 bases and J by 10 bases, with 14 bases left in between. CDR3 loop: CASSSPLGREQFF. For the CDR3, the DNA is TGTGCCAGCAGTTCCCCCCTCGGCCGCGAGCAGTTCTTC.

Note on this clonotype: The junction departs from the called germline gene at one end, perhaps through a read error. The chain has TRBV6-5 and TRBJ2-3; 7 bases map to TRBD2. This CDR3 is 15 amino acids long. Per the germline V gene, CDR1 is MNHEY and CDR2 is SVGAGI. This chain's CDR3 is CASSLGGRGPDTQYF. The CDR3 bases are TGTGCCAGCAGTTTGGGAGGGCGAGGCCCAGATACCCAGTATTTT.

The chain is built from TRBV6-1 and TRBJ2-2; D is possibly TRBD2 (7 bases). The CDR3 has 14 amino acids. V lost 7 bases to trimming and J lost 16 bases, with 25 bases between them. CDR1 is MNHNS, CDR2 SASEGT, per germline. The CDR3 is CASMRGPNTGAQFF. CDR3 sequence (DNA): TGTGCCAGCATGCGGGGGCCGAACACCGGTGCGCAGTTTTTT.

Within the sample, this clonotype is medium-sized. The chain joins TRBV6-1 to TRBJ1-6, with TRBD1 matching over 7 bases. Looked up from germline, CDR1 is MNHNS and CDR2 is SASEGT. This CDR3 comprises 14 residues. After removal of 6 bases from V and 8 bases from J, the junction contained 7 bases not matched to a gene. The CDR3 spells CASSFITGDSPLHF. CDR3 nucleotide sequence: TGTGCCAGCAGCTTTATAACAGGGGATTCACCCCTCCACTTT.

Many counts were recorded for this clonotype. A much larger clone differs from this one at a single base, so this may be a read error. The chain joins TRBV6-1 to TRBJ2-1; the D gene is possibly TRBD2 (5 bases). This CDR3 contains 12 residues. The V gene lost 6 bases and the J gene lost 13 bases, with 16 bases spanning the gap. The V gene's germline CDR1 is MNHNS and CDR2 SASEGT. The CDR3 spells CASSQRRETQFF. The CDR3 DNA reads as TGTGCCAGCAGCCAACGAAGGGAGACCCAGTTCTTC.

This clonotype was seen a few times. The V call is TRBV7-2, the J call TRBJ2-1; weak D call: TRBD2 (6 bases). The ends were cut back, 3 bases at V and 13 bases at J, with 22 bases in the middle. The CDR3 spans 15 residues. CDR1 is SGHTA and CDR2 is FQGNSA in the germline V gene. The CDR3 loop is CASSFMGGFQETQFF. The CDR3 nucleotides are TGTGCCAGCAGCTTTATGGGGGGTTTCCAAGAGACCCAGTTCTTC.

This clonotype was recorded many times. V gene TRBV6-1 combines with J gene TRBJ2-1, with D unclear. The V gene's germline CDR1 is MNHNS and CDR2 SASEGT. This CDR3 has 13 amino acids. V was shortened by 6 bases and J by 5 bases, with 11 bases between the two germline ends. The CDR3 protein is CASRRTENNEQFF. The CDR3 DNA reads TGTGCCAGCAGGCGAACAGAGAACAATGAGCAGTTCTTC.

The J gene is TRBJ2-2, the V gene TRBV12-5; 10 nucleotides line up with TRBD2. Looked up from germline, CDR1 is LGHNT and CDR2 is FRNRAP. The CDR3 sequence is 15 residues long. Trimming took 6 bases from V and 3 from J; bases not matched to a gene: 4. CDR3 nucleotides: TGTGCTAGTGGATATAGCGGGGGGCACACCGGGGAGCTGTTTTTT. It specifies CASGYSGGHTGELFF.

The gene calls are TRBV12-3 or TRBV12-4 and TRBJ2-5; D assignment may be TRBD1 or TRBD2 (5 bases each). The J call may be in error: the DNA end matches TRBJ2-7 better. The CDR3 length is 13 residues. The CDR3 region is CATSGRSSYEQYF. As DNA, the CDR3 is TGTGCCACCTCGGGGCGAAGCTCCTACGAGCAGTACTTC.

The chain couples TRBV7-2 to TRBJ2-1; TRBD1 or TRBD2 may be the D gene (7 bases each). Near its end, the DNA agrees better with TRBJ2-7, so the J call may be wrong. The CDR3 runs to 13 residues. The germline V gene encodes CDR1 SGHTA and CDR2 FQGNSA. In DNA, the CDR3 is TGTGCCAGCAGCTGGGACAGCGGGGATACGCAGTACTTC. Amino acid sequence: CASSWDSGDTQYF.

On this clonotype itself: One junction end disagrees with the germline gene, perhaps due to a read error. The rearrangement links TRBV6-1 to TRBJ2-1; D remains ambiguous. The germline V gene has CDR1 MNHNS and CDR2 SASEGT. The CDR3 is 14 residues long. The CDR3 sequence: CASSDLEPYNAQYF. CDR3 DNA: TGTGCCAGCAGTGATTTGGAGCCTTACAATGCGCAGTATTTC.

J is TRBJ2-5 and V is TRBV6-8, with D possibly TRBD2 on 6 matching bases. CDR3 length: 12 residues. Per germline, CDR1 MNHGY and CDR2 SAAAGT. The V and J ends lost 9 bases and 11 bases respectively, with 19 bases between them. The CDR3: CARGPGTGAQYF. CDR3 nucleotides: TGTGCCAGGGGACCCGGGACTGGTGCGCAGTACTTC.

There are a few counts of this clonotype. Lacking the conserved final phenylalanine or tryptophan, this CDR3 likely reflects a read error. The DNA is left out, because the CDR3 cannot be placed on it with certainty; the CDR3 is given as TCRdb lists it. V is TRBV6-1 and J is TRBJ2-5. CDR1 and CDR2 from the germline V gene are MNHNS and SASEGT. 13 amino acids form the CDR3, both terminal residues included. CDR3: CASSGRPQETQYS.

This clonotype was picked up a small number of times. The CDR3: CAISAPSGRPAQGQYF. The DNA of the CDR3 is TGTGCCATCAGTGCGCCTAGCGGGAGGCCAGCTCAGGGGCAGTACTTC. The chain has TRBV10-3 and TRBJ2-1; 11 positions match TRBD2. Judging by the DNA end, TRBJ2-7 fits better; the J call may be wrong. The CDR3 spans 16 residues. Germline loops: CDR1 ENHRY, CDR2 SYGVKD.

This sequence joins TRBV6-5 and TRBJ2-1; perhaps TRBD2 as D (6 bases). The CDR3 spans 15 residues. Deletions cut 6 bases from V and 8 bases from J, with 20 bases between. The germline CDR1 and CDR2 sequences are MNHEY and SVGAGI. This CDR3 is CASRFSGVSGDEQFF. CDR3 DNA: TGTGCCAGCAGATTCTCCGGGGTTAGCGGCGATGAGCAGTTCTTC.

Many counts were recorded for this clonotype. V and J are TRBV27 and TRBJ2-3; D may be TRBD1 or TRBD2 (5 bases each). This CDR3 contains 18 residues. Germline V gene data show CDR1 as MNHEY and CDR2 as SMNVEV (reference sequence). The V end lost 2 bases, the J end lost 6 bases, and 24 bases lay between the germline ends. DNA for the CDR3: TGTGCCAGCAGTTTAAACTTGAGGGGAATTCAGAGGGTGGATACGCAGTATTTT. Protein product: CASSLNLRGIQRVDTQYF.